One T cell receptor beta chain is described in this entry. Sequencing was performed with immunoSEQ multiplex PCR; in TCRdb, only in-frame clones are kept and a portion is missing. Counted here are about 1 million clones, about 75% occurring once; the ten biggest clones make up about 1.5%. V dropped 3 bases and J dropped 4; count of bases not matched to a gene: 10. The germline gives CDR1 WSHSY, CDR2 SAAADI. This CDR3 has 16 amino acids. This record comes from a study of shared clonotypes between healthy human individuals. The overall study: Researchers assigned three CD4 naive, three CD4 memory, two CD8 naive and one CD8 memory plate to each donor.

The gene calls are TRBV10-2 and TRBJ1-2, with TRBD1 matching 8 bases. Sequenced input: memory CD4+ T cells sorted from blood. Subset specified: CD45RA-negative fraction. The TCR sequence derives from a man in his late teens or twenties in good health. CDR3 DNA sequence: TGCGCCAGCAGTGAACGGACAGGGCGGTTCGGCTATGGCTACACCTTC. This encodes CASSERTGRFGYGYTF.